The clone carrying this T cell receptor (beta chain) was detected ten times or more. Germline-derived CDR1 and CDR2 are SGDLS and YYNGEE. The V and J ends lost 1 base and 3 bases, in that order; junction bases with no gene match: 3. This CDR3 is built from 15 residues. This entry belongs to a study of T cells in Graves' hyperthyroidism and ophthalmopathy. RNA transcripts were the template for amplifying TCR beta CDR3 regions. First-round RT-PCR targeting the TCR CDR3 was performed with the HTBI primer set. TCRdb redid the calling of the multiplex PCR reads with MiXCR, one entry per CDR3 protein. The data hold approximately 350,000 distinct CDR3 sequences, with roughly 15% observed a single time.

The V gene is TRBV9, the J gene TRBJ2-7; 11 nucleotides align to TRBD1. This clonotype originated in a woman aged 55 to 70 with Graves' ophthalmopathy. Material: blood. The CDR3 nucleotides read TGTGCCAGCAGCGTACGGGACAGGGGGTACTACGAGCAGTACTTC. Amino acid sequence: CASSVRDRGYYEQYF.